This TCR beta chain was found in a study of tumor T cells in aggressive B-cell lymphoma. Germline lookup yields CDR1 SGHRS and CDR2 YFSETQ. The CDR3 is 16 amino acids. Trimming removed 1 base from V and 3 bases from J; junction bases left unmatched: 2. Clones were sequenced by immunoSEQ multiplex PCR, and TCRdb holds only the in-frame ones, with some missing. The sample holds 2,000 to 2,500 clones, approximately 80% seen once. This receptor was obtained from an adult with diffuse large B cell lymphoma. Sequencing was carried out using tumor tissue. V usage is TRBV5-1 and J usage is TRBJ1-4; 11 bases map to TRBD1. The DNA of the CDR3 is TGCGCCAGCAGCTTGTGGACAGGGGGCGCTAATGAAAAACTGTTTTTT. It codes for CASSLWTGGANEKLFF.